A single sample gave rise to the 9 T cell receptor beta chains below, sequenced in a study of Ad26.COV2.S vaccination and SARS-CoV-2 variants. Here immunoSEQ multiplex PCR was the method, and the copy in TCRdb shows in-frame clones only, minus some. This table holds fewer than 400,000 clones, roughly nine tenths found once. Treatment of the sample: about 20 received Ad26.COV2.S at low or high dose, single or two shots; about 5 received placebo; per-sample allocation not given. Samples were taken on day 63 after the first vaccine or placebo injection. The sample here was peripheral blood, taken in a trial of Ad26.COV2.S vaccine versus placebo. The source of these receptors is a person between 18 and 65 years old who received the Ad26.COV2.S COVID-19 vaccine or a placebo.

J is TRBJ1-1 and V is TRBV3-1 (or the pseudogene TRBV3-2); D not resolved. CDR3 length: 12 amino acids. V was trimmed by 0 bases and J by 5 bases, leaving 4 bases between them. CDR1 is LGHDT and CDR2 is YNNKEL in the germline V gene (reference sequence). The CDR3 coding sequence is TGTGCCAGCAGCCAAGAATTTACTGAAGCTTTCTTT. Residues: CASSQEFTEAFF.

The rearrangement links TRBV18 to TRBJ2-2; 12 bases line up with TRBD1. The CDR3 consists of 17 residues. Germline loops: CDR1 KGHSH, CDR2 LQKENI. V was pared by 2 bases and J by 2 bases, with 3 bases of the junction left unmatched. CDR3 nucleotides: TGTGCCAGCTCACCAGCAGGGACAGGGGGCAACACCGGGGAGCTGTTTTTT. Protein sequence: CASSPAGTGGNTGELFF.

This clone was seen only once. The rearrangement uses TRBV5-4 and TRBJ2-2; no reliable D call. The CDR3 loop spans 16 amino acids. Germline V lookup: CDR1 SGHNT, CDR2 YYREEE (reference sequence). V was cut by 5 bases and J by 0 bases, with 14 bases left in between. The DNA of the CDR3 is TGTGCCAGCAGAAGTAGGGCGGCCGCGAACACCGGGGAGCTGTTTTTT. Its translation: CASRSRAAANTGELFF. Variable domain in full (rest from reference TRBV5-4 and TRBJ2-2): ETGVTQSPTHLIKTRGQQVTLRCSSQSGHNTVSWYQQALGQGPQFIFQYYREEENGRGNFPPRFSGLQFPNYSSELNVNALELDDSALYLCASRSRAAANTGELFFGEGSRLTVL.

The J gene is TRBJ1-2, the V gene TRBV24-1; D is possibly TRBD1 (6 bases). This CDR3 comprises 14 residues. In germline, CDR1 is KGHDR, CDR2 SFDVKD. Trimming took off 4 bases at V and 2 bases at J, with 10 bases between the two ends. DNA of the CDR3: TGTGCCACCAGTGAAACAGGGCGGAACTATGGCTACACCTTC. It specifies CATSETGRNYGYTF.

V usage is TRBV5-6 and J usage is TRBJ1-1; 9 bases are a match to TRBD1. This CDR3 is 16 amino acids long. Trimming at V came to 2 bases and at J to 1 base, leaving 6 bases not matched to a gene. Germline V lookup: CDR1 SGHDT, CDR2 YYEEEE. In nucleotides, the CDR3 is TGTGCCAGCAGCTTTGGAGACAGGGGGAGGAACACTGAAGCTTTCTTT. Its protein is CASSFGDRGRNTEAFF.

This chain links TRBV11-2 with TRBJ2-7, with D uncertain. Germline CDR1 reads SGHAT; CDR2 reads FQNNGV. V was shortened by 5 bases and J by 0 bases, with 8 bases between the two germline ends. The CDR3 extends over 13 amino acids. The CDR3 is CASSQGFSYEQYF. The CDR3 DNA reads as TGTGCCAGCAGCCAAGGATTCTCCTACGAGCAGTACTTC.

The V call is TRBV7-2, the J call TRBJ1-1, with a weak D call TRBD1 (5 bases). The CDR3 length is 13 residues. Germline CDR1 is SGHTA and CDR2 is FQGNSA. Trimming left V 2 bases short and J 6 bases short, with 10 bases between. The CDR3 DNA reads as TGTGCCAGCAGCTTACGGGGCGGTCCTGAAGCTTTCTTT. This codes for CASSLRGGPEAFF.

The rearrangement joins TRBV19 to TRBJ2-5; 12 bases fit TRBD2. Germline V gene lookup returns CDR1 LNHDA and CDR2 SQIVND (reference sequence). This CDR3 has 15 amino acids. V was clipped by 5 bases and J by 4 bases; unmatched bases: 5. CDR3 sequence: CASSSSGGAGETQYF. The DNA of the CDR3 is TGTGCCAGTAGTTCTAGCGGGGGGGCCGGAGAGACCCAGTACTTC.

The chain has TRBV28 and TRBJ2-5, with D perhaps TRBD2 (5 bases). The ends were cut back, 4 bases at V and 4 bases at J, with 16 bases in the middle. Germline values: CDR1 MDHEN, CDR2 SYDVKM. The length of the CDR3 is 15 residues. The CDR3 DNA reads TGTGCCAGCAGTTCGGCTGGACCGGGAATAGAGACCCAGTACTTC. This translates into CASSSAGPGIETQYF.